The clone carrying this T cell receptor (beta chain) was counted many times. The target antigen is unknown. The read comes to an end 3 residues before the CDR3 does, leaving the germline J gene to fill in the end. This CDR3 is also generated by other DNA sequences in the sample. Sequencing input was equivalent genomic DNA from CVID and controls. Using immunoSEQ multiplex PCR, the repertoire was profiled, and TCRdb retains in-frame clones only, with some absent. The profile covers tens of thousands of clones, none occurring a single time. The data derive from a study of T cell clonality in common variable immunodeficiency. Findings and caveats of the study: Fewer deletions and N-nucleotide insertions were reportedly seen in common variable immunodeficiency TCR beta sequences.

With 2 bases removed from V and 2 bases from J, the gap between germline ends came to 5 bases. This CDR3 contains 13 residues. Germline V lookup: CDR1 SGHRS, CDR2 YFSETQ. Source material: peripheral blood mononuclear cells. This rearrangement joins TRBV5-1 to TRBJ2-1; D remains ambiguous. The source is a human donor with common variable immunodeficiency. The CDR3 bases that were read are TGCGCCAGCAGCTTCTCCCCCTACAATGAG. This codes for CASSFSPYNE. The entire CDR3 is CASSFSPYNEQFF. The full variable domain, in which reference TRBV5-1 and TRBJ2-1 provide the parts outside the CDR3, is KAGVTQTPRYLIKTRGQQVTLSCSPISGHRSVSWYQQTPGQGLQFLFEYFSETQRNKGNFPGRFSGRQFSNSRSEMNVSTLELGDSALYLCASSFSPYNEQFFGPGTRLTVL.